The 14 T cell receptor beta chains presented below share a single source sample, sequenced in a study of cytomegalovirus exposure and HLA in healthy donors. A multiplex PCR was run with 60 Vbeta primers and 13 Jbeta primers. The protocol was immunoSEQ multiplex PCR, while the TCRdb copy is restricted to in-frame clones and leaves out a portion. The sample contains about 100,000 clones, around three quarters of which appear only once. Sequencing was carried out using PBMCs. All receptors come from a female donor in good health and CMV-seropositive.

The J gene is TRBJ1-6, the V gene TRBV5-1; D is perhaps TRBD1 (5 bases). Germline values: CDR1 SGHRS, CDR2 YFSETQ. This CDR3 is 15 amino acids long. The V and J ends lost 3 bases and 8 bases respectively, with 15 bases between them. The CDR3 reads CASSSDLGGDSPLHF. CDR3 DNA sequence: TGCGCCAGCAGCTCGGACCTTGGGGGGGATTCACCCCTCCACTTT.

The rearrangement uses TRBV6-1 and TRBJ1-1; possible D gene TRBD1, 5 bases. Per germline, CDR1 MNHNS and CDR2 SASEGT. The V gene lost 4 bases and the J gene lost 8 bases, with 8 bases spanning the gap. This CDR3 has 11 residues. The CDR3 sequence: CASSGSGEAFF. The DNA for the CDR3 is TGTGCCAGCAGTGGTTCAGGGGAAGCTTTCTTT.

The chain combines TRBV5-1 with TRBJ2-3; 8 positions match TRBD2. The CDR3 has 13 amino acids. Germline lookup yields CDR1 SGHRS and CDR2 YFSETQ. V lost 6 bases, J lost 6 bases, and 6 bases stayed unmatched. The CDR3 protein is CASTSGGRDTQYF. CDR3 DNA sequence: TGCGCCAGCACGAGCGGGGGAAGGGATACGCAGTATTTT. The full variable domain, completed using reference TRBV5-1 and TRBJ2-3, is KAGVTQTPRYLIKTRGQQVTLSCSPISGHRSVSWYQQTPGQGLQFLFEYFSETQRNKGNFPGRFSGRQFSNSRSEMNVSTLELGDSALYLCASTSGGRDTQYFGPGTRLTVL.

The V and J genes are TRBV19 and TRBJ1-4, with 10 bases fitting TRBD1. The CDR3 is 16 residues long. Germline V gene sequence: CDR1 LNHDA, CDR2 SQIVND (reference sequence). The junction had 7 bases not matched to a gene; V was cut back by 6 bases and J by 3 bases. CDR3 residues: CASSKDRGPANEKLFF. In DNA, the CDR3 is TGTGCCAGTAGCAAAGACAGGGGGCCGGCTAATGAAAAACTGTTTTTT. Looking up the rest from reference TRBV19 and TRBJ1-4 gives the full variable domain: DGGITQSPKYLFRKEGQNVTLSCEQNLNHDAMYWYRQDPGQGLRLIYYSQIVNDFQKGDIAEGYSVSREKKESFPLTVTSAQKNPTAFYLCASSKDRGPANEKLFFGSGTQLSVL.

This chain connects TRBV6-1 to TRBJ2-5; the match to TRBD1 covers 11 bases. V dropped 2 bases and J dropped 1; count of bases not matched to a gene: 3. Germline V lookup: CDR1 MNHNS, CDR2 SASEGT. This CDR3 contains 16 residues. The CDR3 region is CASSEQDRGPQETQYF. The CDR3 bases are TGTGCCAGCAGTGAACAGGACAGGGGGCCCCAAGAGACCCAGTACTTC.

A word on this clone: At one boundary the junction diverges from the germline segment, which might be a read error. V is TRBV19 and J is TRBJ1-2, with D possibly TRBD1 on 5 matching bases. The CDR3 is 8 amino acids. Germline values: CDR1 LNHDA, CDR2 SQIVND (reference sequence). Written as DNA, the CDR3 is TGTGCCAAGAAACAGGCACCCTTC. Translated, it gives CAKKQAPF.

V and J are TRBV19 and TRBJ2-5, with 10 bases identical to TRBD1. Matching the DNA end better, TRBJ2-7 makes the J call doubtful. The CDR3 has 15 amino acids. Germline V gene data show CDR1 as LNHDA and CDR2 as SQIVND (reference sequence). In DNA form, the CDR3 reads TGTGCCAGTAGTCTCCACCCGGACAGGGGGTACGAGCAGTACTTC. Translated: CASSLHPDRGYEQYF.

To note about this clone: Germline is not matched at one junction end, which may reflect a read error. The genes are TRBV6-4 and TRBJ2-6, with D maybe TRBD1 (5 bases). Germline V gene data show CDR1 as MRHNA and CDR2 as SNTAGT. The CDR3 has 16 residues. The CDR3 loop reads CASSDGPNSGANVLTF. Here the CDR3 DNA reads TGTGCCAGCAGTGACGGACCAAACTCTGGGGCCAACGTCCTGACCTTC.

V usage is TRBV7-8 and J usage is TRBJ2-7; possibly TRBD1 for D (5 bases). Trimming pared 3 bases from V and 7 bases from J, leaving 16 bases between. Germline V gives CDR1 SGHVS, CDR2 FQNEAQ. The CDR3 is 14 residues long. CDR3 DNA: TGTGCCAGCAGCTTTCTTACAAACAGGCGAGAGCAGTACTTC. It is translated as CASSFLTNRREQYF.

The chain employs TRBV7-7 and TRBJ2-5; D is possibly TRBD2 (5 bases). With 8 bases removed from V and 11 bases from J, the gap between germline ends came to 24 bases. Looked up from germline, CDR1 is SSHAT and CDR2 is FNYEAQ (reference sequence). This CDR3 comprises 14 residues. The CDR3 DNA reads as TGTGCCAGCTATACCGCGGCGCGGGCTTACGTGCAGTACTTC. This encodes CASYTAARAYVQYF.

This clone has more than one count but fewer than ten. V is TRBV4-1 and J is TRBJ2-7, with D unresolved. Trimming took 4 bases from V and 2 from J, leaving 9 bases between them. Per the germline V gene, CDR1 is MGHRA and CDR2 is YSYEKL. The length of the CDR3 is 13 residues. CDR3 bases: TGCGCCAGCAGCCCAGCGCCTACCTACGAGCAGTACTTC. Residues: CASSPAPTYEQYF.

Turning to this clone: The junction departs from the called germline gene at one end, perhaps through a read error. V and J are TRBV7-9 and TRBJ2-3; D uncertain. The length of the CDR3 is 12 residues. Germline-derived CDR1 and CDR2 are SEHNR and FQNEAQ (reference sequence). In DNA, the CDR3 is TGTTCCAGCAGCTTATTCGGAGATACGCAGTATTTT. This codes for CSSSLFGDTQYF.

The V gene is TRBV29-1, the J gene TRBJ2-7; 10 nucleotides align to TRBD1. Germline trimming cut 6 bases from V and 2 bases from J; bases unmatched to any gene: 4. CDR3 length: 13 amino acids. CDR1 is SQVTM and CDR2 is ANQGSEA in the germline V gene. The DNA of the CDR3 is TGCAGCGTGGCCGGGACAGGGGCCTACGAGCAGTACTTC. Amino acids: CSVAGTGAYEQYF.

There are a few counts of this clone. In nucleotides, the CDR3 is TGTGCCAGTAGTATTAGCGGACTAGCGGGAGTCGAGCAGTTCTTC. It translates to CASSISGLAGVEQFF. J is TRBJ2-1 and V is TRBV19, with 13 bases aligning to TRBD2. Trimming at V came to 3 bases and at J to 10 bases, leaving 6 bases not matched to a gene. This CDR3 comprises 15 residues. Germline V lookup: CDR1 LNHDA, CDR2 SQIVND (reference sequence).